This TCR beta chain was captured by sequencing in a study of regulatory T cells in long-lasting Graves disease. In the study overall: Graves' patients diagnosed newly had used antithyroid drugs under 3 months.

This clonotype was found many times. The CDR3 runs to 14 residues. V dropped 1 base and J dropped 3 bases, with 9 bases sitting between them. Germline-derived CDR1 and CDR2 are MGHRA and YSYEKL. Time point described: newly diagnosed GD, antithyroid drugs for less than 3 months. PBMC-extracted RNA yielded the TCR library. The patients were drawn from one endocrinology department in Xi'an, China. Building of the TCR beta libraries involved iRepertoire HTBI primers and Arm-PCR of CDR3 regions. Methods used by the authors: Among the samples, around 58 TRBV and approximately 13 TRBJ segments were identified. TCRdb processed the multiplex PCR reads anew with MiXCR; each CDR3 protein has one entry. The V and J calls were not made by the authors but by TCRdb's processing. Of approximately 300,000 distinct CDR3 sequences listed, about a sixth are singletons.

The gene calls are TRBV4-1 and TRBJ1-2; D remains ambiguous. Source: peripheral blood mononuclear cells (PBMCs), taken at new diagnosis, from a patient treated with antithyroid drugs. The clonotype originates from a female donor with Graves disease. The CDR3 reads CASSQGPGDYGYTF. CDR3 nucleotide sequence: TGCGCCAGCAGCCAAGGGCCCGGGGACTATGGCTACACCTTC.